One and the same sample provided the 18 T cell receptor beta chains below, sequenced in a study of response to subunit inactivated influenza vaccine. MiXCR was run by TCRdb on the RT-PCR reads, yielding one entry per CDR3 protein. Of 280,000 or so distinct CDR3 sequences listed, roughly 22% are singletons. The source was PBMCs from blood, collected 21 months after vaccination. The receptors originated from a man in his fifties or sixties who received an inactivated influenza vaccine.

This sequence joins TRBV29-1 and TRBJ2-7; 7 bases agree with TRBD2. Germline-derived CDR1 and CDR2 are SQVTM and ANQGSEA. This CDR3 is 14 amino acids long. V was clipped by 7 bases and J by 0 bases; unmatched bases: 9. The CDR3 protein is CSGGASGSSYEQYF. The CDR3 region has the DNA TGCAGCGGTGGGGCTAGCGGTAGCTCCTACGAGCAGTACTTC.

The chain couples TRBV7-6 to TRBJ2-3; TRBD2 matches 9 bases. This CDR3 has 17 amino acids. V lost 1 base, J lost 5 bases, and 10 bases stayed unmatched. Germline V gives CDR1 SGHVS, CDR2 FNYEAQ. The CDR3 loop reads CASSLGKLAGWGDTQYF. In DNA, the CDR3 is TGTGCCAGCAGCTTAGGGAAGCTAGCGGGGTGGGGAGATACGCAGTATTTT. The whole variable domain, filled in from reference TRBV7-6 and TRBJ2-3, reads GAGVSQSPRYKVTKRGQDVALRCDPISGHVSLYWYRQALGQGPEFLTYFNYEAQQDKSGLPNDRFSAERPEGSISTLTIQRTEQRDSAMYRCASSLGKLAGWGDTQYFGPGTRLTVL.

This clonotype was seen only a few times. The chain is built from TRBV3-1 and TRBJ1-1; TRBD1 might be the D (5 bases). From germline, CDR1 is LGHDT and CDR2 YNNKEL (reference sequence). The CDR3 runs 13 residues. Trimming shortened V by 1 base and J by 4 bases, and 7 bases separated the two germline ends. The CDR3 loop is CASSQAGTTEAFF. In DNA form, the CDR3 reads TGTGCCAGCAGCCAAGCAGGGACCACTGAAGCTTTCTTT. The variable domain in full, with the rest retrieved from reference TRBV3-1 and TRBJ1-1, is DTAVSQTPKYLVTQMGNDKSIKCEQNLGHDTMYWYKQDSKKFLKIMFSYNNKELIINETVPNRFSPKSPDKAHLNLHINSLELGDSAVYFCASSQAGTTEAFFGQGTRLTVV.

This chain's CDR3 is CSCAGTSENEQFF. CDR3 coding DNA: TGCAGCTGTGCCGGGACTAGCGAGAATGAGCAGTTCTTC. The V gene is TRBV29-1, the J gene TRBJ2-1, with 10 bases matching TRBD2. Germline V lookup: CDR1 SQVTM, CDR2 ANQGSEA. CDR3 size: 13 residues. With V trimmed by 8 bases and J by 7 bases, 8 bases remained unmatched.

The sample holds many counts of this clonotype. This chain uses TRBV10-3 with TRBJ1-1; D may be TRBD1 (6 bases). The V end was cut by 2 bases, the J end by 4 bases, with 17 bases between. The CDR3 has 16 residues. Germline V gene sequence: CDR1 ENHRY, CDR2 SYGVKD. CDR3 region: CAISEDFQGPSTEAFF. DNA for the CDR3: TGTGCCATCAGTGAGGATTTCCAGGGGCCGAGCACTGAAGCTTTCTTT.

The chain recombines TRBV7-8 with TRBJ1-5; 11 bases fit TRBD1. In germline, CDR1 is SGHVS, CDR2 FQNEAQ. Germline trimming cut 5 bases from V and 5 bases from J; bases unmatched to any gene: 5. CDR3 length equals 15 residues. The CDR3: CASSAGTGGHQPQHF. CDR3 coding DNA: TGTGCCAGCAGCGCAGGGACAGGGGGTCATCAGCCCCAGCATTTT.

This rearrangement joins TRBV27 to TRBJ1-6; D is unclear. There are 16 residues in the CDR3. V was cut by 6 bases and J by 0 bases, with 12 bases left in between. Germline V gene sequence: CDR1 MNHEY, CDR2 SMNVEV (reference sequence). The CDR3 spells CASSRTTRSYNSPLHF. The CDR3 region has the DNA TGTGCCAGCAGCAGGACTACTCGCTCCTATAATTCACCCCTCCACTTT.

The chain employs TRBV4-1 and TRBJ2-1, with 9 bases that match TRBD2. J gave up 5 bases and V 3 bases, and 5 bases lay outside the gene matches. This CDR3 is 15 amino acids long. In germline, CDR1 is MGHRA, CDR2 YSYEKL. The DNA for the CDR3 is TGCGCCAGCAGCCACTTAGCGGGGGTCCACAATGAGCAGTTCTTC. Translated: CASSHLAGVHNEQFF.

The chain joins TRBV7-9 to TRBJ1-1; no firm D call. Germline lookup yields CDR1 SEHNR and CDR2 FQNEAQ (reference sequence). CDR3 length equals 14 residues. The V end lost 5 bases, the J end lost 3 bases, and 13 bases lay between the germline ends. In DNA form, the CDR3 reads TGTGCCAGCAGCCAAGCCGTCGGGGACACTGAAGCTTTCTTT. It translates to CASSQAVGDTEAFF. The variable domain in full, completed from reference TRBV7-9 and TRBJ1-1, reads DTGVSQNPRHKITKRGQNVTFRCDPISEHNRLYWYRQTLGQGPEFLTYFQNEAQLEKSRLLSDRFSAERPKGSFSTLEIQRTEQGDSAMYLCASSQAVGDTEAFFGQGTRLTVV.

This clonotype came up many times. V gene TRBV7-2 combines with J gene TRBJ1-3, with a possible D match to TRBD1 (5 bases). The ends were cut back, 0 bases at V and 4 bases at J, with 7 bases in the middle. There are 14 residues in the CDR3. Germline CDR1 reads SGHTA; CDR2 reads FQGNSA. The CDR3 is CASSLAGVGNTIYF. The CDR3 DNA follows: TGTGCCAGCAGCTTAGCAGGGGTCGGAAACACCATATATTTT.

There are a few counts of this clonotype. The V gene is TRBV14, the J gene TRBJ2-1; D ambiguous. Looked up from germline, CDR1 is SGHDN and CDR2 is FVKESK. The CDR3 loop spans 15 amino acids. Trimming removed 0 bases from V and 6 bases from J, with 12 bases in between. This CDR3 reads CASSQDTALGNEQFF. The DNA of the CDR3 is TGTGCCAGCAGCCAAGATACAGCACTGGGCAATGAGCAGTTCTTC.

As DNA, the CDR3 is TGCGCCAGCAGTAACGGGAACTCGGGCACCGGGGAGCTGTTTTTT. Translated: CASSNGNSGTGELFF. V is TRBV5-1 and J is TRBJ2-2; TRBD2 is a possible D gene (5 bases). Trimming removed 5 bases at V and 4 bases at J, with 15 bases between. The CDR3 totals 15 residues. From germline, CDR1 is SGHRS and CDR2 YFSETQ.

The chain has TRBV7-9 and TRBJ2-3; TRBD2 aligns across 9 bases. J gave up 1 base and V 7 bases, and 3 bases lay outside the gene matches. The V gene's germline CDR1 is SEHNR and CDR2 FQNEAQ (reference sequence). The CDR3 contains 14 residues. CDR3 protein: CASTPSGGTDTQYF. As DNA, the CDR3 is TGTGCCAGCACCCCTAGCGGGGGCACAGATACGCAGTATTTT.

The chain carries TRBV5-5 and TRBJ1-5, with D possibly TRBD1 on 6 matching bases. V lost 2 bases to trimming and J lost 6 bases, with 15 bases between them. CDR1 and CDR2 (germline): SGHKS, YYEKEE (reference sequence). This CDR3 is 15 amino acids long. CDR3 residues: CASSLDGGGLQPQHF. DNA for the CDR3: TGTGCCAGCAGCTTAGATGGAGGGGGTCTTCAGCCCCAGCATTTT. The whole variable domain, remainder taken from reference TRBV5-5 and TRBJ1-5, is DAGVTQSPTHLIKTRGQQVTLRCSPISGHKSVSWYQQVLGQGPQFIFQYYEKEERGRGNFPDRFSARQFPNYSSELNVNALLLGDSALYLCASSLDGGGLQPQHFGDGTRLSIL.

CDR3 residues: CASSYSPREGTYGGYGYTF. The DNA of the CDR3 is TGTGCCAGCAGTTACTCGCCCCGGGAGGGGACCTATGGTGGCTATGGCTACACCTTC. This chain joins TRBV6-2 or TRBV6-3 and TRBJ1-2, with a possible D match to TRBD1 (5 bases). Germline V gene lookup returns CDR1 MNHEY and CDR2 SVGEGT. The CDR3 contains 19 residues. V was clipped by 0 bases and J by 4 bases, with 24 bases between them.

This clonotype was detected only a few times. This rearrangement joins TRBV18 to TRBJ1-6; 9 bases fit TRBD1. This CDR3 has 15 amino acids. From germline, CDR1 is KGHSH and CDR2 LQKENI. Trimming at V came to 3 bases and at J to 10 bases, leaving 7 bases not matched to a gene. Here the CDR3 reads CASSPPGQGGSPLHF. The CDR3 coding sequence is TGTGCCAGCTCACCGCCGGGACAGGGAGGATCACCCCTCCACTTT.

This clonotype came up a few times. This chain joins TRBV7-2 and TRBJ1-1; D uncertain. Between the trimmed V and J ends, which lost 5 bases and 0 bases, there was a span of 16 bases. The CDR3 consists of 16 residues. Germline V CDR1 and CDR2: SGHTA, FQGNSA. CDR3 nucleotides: TGTGCCAGCAGCGGGCGTGGACTGGACCTGAACACTGAAGCTTTCTTT. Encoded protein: CASSGRGLDLNTEAFF.

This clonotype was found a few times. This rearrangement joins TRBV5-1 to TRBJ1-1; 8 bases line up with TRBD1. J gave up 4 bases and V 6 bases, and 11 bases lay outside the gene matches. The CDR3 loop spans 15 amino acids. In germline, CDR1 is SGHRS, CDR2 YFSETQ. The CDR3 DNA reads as TGCGCCAGCAAGGATCAGGGGGCGCGCGGCACTGAAGCTTTCTTT. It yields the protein CASKDQGARGTEAFF.